This T cell receptor beta chain came from a study of OX40 agonist ivuxolimab in advanced cancers. About the research overall: Subjects had a mean age of around 63 years, with a range of roughly 20 to 79; less than 90% were male.

TCRdb's copy holds only in-frame clones and misses some; the assay was immunoSEQ multiplex PCR. Among 30,000 or so clones listed, 90% were seen once. Germline V gene data show CDR1 as MNHNS and CDR2 as SASEGT. V was pared by 3 bases and J by 0 bases, with 7 bases of the junction left unmatched. The CDR3 is 16 amino acids. The chain links TRBV6-1 to TRBJ2-7; TRBD2 matches 8 bases. This TCR was recovered from an adult with an advanced solid tumor such as melanoma, head and neck, liver or kidney cancer. Sequencing was performed on CD4+ or CD8+ T cells sorted from blood, taken in a trial of the OX40 agonist ivuxolimab. The CDR3 DNA is TGTGCCAGCAGTGAGGGATTTAGCGGGGCCTCCTACGAGCAGTACTTC. This gives the protein CASSEGFSGASYEQYF.